The present entry profiles one TCR beta chain with its context. Healthy Caucasian individuals made up all the donors. This sample is part of a study of identical twins. CDR1 and CDR2 (germline): MNHNS, SASEGT. The CDR3 length is 14 residues. The V end lost 6 bases, the J end lost 4 bases, and 12 bases lay between the germline ends. Template switching added a universal primer site, and cDNA bore unique molecular identifiers. TCRdb re-derived calls from the 5' RACE reads in MiXCR, one entry per CDR3 protein. The sample holds 500,000 or so distinct CDR3 sequences, 13% to 15% seen once. This same sample was also taken into another study, of yellow fever vaccine responses in identical twins. That source reports: Twins' vaccine T cell responses reportedly seemed partly convergent and partly personalized.

This chain uses TRBV6-1 with TRBJ2-2; D may be TRBD2 (7 bases). Sequencing input: CD4+ T cells sorted from blood. This clonotype was sampled from a woman aged 18-29 years in good health. CDR3 protein: CASRMGGGTGELFF. For the CDR3, the DNA is TGTGCCAGCAGGATGGGAGGGGGCACCGGGGAGCTGTTTTTT.